This T cell receptor beta chain was identified during a study of T cells in localized non-small cell lung cancer (TCRdb year 2020). Concerning the study at large: T cell repertoires of 236 early-stage NSCLC patients were analyzed, with tumors being compared against uninvolved tumor-adjacent lungs. The cohort was made up of fewer than 250 treatment-naive NSCLC patients whose localized lung tumors had been resected. NSCLC patients had a mean age of roughly 69 years, and fewer than 150 were male and over 85 female.

V is clipped by 8 bases and J by 3 bases, and the sequence between their germline boundaries is 13 bases long. CDR1 and CDR2 (MDHEN, SYDVKM) derive from the germline V gene. Taken from cysteine to phenylalanine, the CDR3 has 13 residues. Left in the record is the CDR3 DNA by itself, 39 bases read in frame from the first base. At diagnosis, tumor, uninvolved tumor-adjacent lung and peripheral blood were collected and then preserved as a mix of FFPE and fresh-frozen material. For TCR repertoire profiling, blood samples were analyzed in the form of peripheral blood mononuclear cells. A remark on this clone: What this receptor recognizes is not known. Nothing much larger sits one base from this clone, and base qualities are not available.

Points the paper makes about the study in general: Because the study design was exploratory, TCR variables were selected using unadjusted p-values without false-discovery rate correction. Longer overall survival was associated with higher blood T cell density, whereas shorter survival was associated with higher adjacent-lung clonality. A median of approximately 57 of the top 100 tumor clones were detected in paired uninvolved adjacent lung, and some 29 of these tumor clones were also found among the top 100 clones of the paired uninvolved adjacent lung. Because multi-region tumor sequencing was not done, intratumor heterogeneity could not be ruled out. Uninvolved tumor-adjacent lung showed the highest T cell clonality, higher than tumor, which suggests more focused antigenic responses in the adjacent lung.

TCR beta CDR3 regions were sequenced from DNA using the immunoSEQ Assay. In the original analysis: T cell density was computed as TCR beta template counts normalized to usable DNA estimated by amplifying housekeeping genes. Richness was estimated with the preseqR package, extrapolating to 400,000 templates for PBMC samples and 120,000 templates for tissue samples. Clonality was defined by subtracting Pielou's evenness from one. Differential abundance testing on productive amino-acid clonotypes, with a minimum total count of 5 and an alpha of 0.1, was used to identify tissue-enriched TCRs. The Jaccard Index and the Morisita Overlap Index were used to quantify repertoire overlap between compartments. GLIPH grouped TCR beta CDR3s together with public tetramer-defined viral CDR3s, and a viral motif had to include at least three viral sequences and also show V-gene enrichment. In TCRdb, the immuneACCESS table is reduced to in-frame sequences with V and J assigned. These tables do not hold every clone; where another copy was compared, an unresolved V gene accounts for under half, and the others remain unexplained. The V and J calls and clone size are taken from that table; D and trimming were inferred from the DNA. The sample profile shows some 64,000 clones; approximately 87% of them were found once. Of the sample, around 1.8% is held by the ten largest clones.

The sequence links TRBV28 to TRBJ2-5, with the D call tentatively TRBD1 or TRBD2, each fitting 5 bases. The sample consisted of peripheral blood, taken before any cancer treatment. This clonotype was sampled from a woman aged 40-75 years with stage I lung adenocarcinoma. The DNA sequence reads TGTGCCAGCCTACGAGGGGTTAAAGAGACCCAGTACTTC. The encoded protein is CASLRGVKETQYF.